This entry is about one T cell receptor beta chain. Primers used for first-strand cDNA, a TRAV- and TRBV-specific set, covered both alpha and beta chains. Amplification, which lasted around 18 PCR cycles, used a constant-region primer and V-primer adapter to amplify TCRs. TCRdb reprocessed the reads via MiXCR and lists one record per CDR3 protein. The data hold tens of thousands of distinct CDR3 sequences, with 18% observed a single time. The data were obtained in a study of low-dose radiotherapy and immunotherapy resistance in tumors. Trimming pared 4 bases from V and 0 bases from J, leaving 10 bases between. The germline V gene has CDR1 LGHNA and CDR2 YSLEER. The CDR3 runs to 14 residues. Time point meaning: before trial treatment.

This TCR derives from a male donor with prostate cancer. This sample comprised PBMCs, obtained before treatment. The chain joins TRBV4-3 to TRBJ2-7, with D tentatively TRBD2 (5 bases). CDR3 nucleotide sequence: TGCGCCAGCAGCCTCCAGCGGAGCTCCTACGAGCAGTACTTC. Amino acids: CASSLQRSSYEQYF.